This T cell receptor beta chain comes out of a study of neurological immune-mediated disorders. Points from the study as a whole: Across subjects, no CDR3 amino acid sequence appeared in expanded clones of more than one subject, a finding that suggested private repertoires in all groups.

In this sample, this clonotype turned up a few times. What it binds is unknown. One base away lies a much larger clone, so this may be a sequencing read error. Each TCR transcript was tagged with a 10-nucleotide random UMI during 5'RACE. From the 5' RACE reads, TCRdb called clonotypes with MiXCR, one entry per CDR3 protein. The repertoire consists of more than 100,000 distinct CDR3 sequences, with 10% to 11% occurring once and the leading ten covering around 3.3%. Indicated time point: longitudinal time-point 3. The CDR3 has 14 amino acids. Germline values: CDR1 SGHRS, CDR2 YFSETQ. The J gene is TRBJ1-1, the V gene TRBV5-1; tentatively, D is TRBD1 (6 bases). This sequence was found in a female donor with HTLV-1-associated myelopathy (HAM/TSP). The sequenced sample consisted of PBMCs. CDR3 residues: CASSSDSLKTEAFF. The CDR3, as DNA: TGCGCCAGCAGCTCGGACAGCTTGAAAACTGAAGCTTTCTTT.